This T cell receptor beta chain was profiled in a study of T-cell reconstitution after alpha-beta-depleted transplantation in children. This clonotype was observed a few times. Researchers prepared the TCRbeta library using unique molecular identifiers, the study reports. From the PCR reads, TCRdb called clonotypes with MiXCR, one entry per CDR3 protein. The sample shows roughly 500,000 distinct CDR3 sequences, about 33% of them seen only once. V was clipped by 5 bases and J by 6 bases; unmatched bases: 7. The CDR3 is 16 residues long. Per the germline V gene, CDR1 is SGHVS and CDR2 is FQNEAQ. Specimen: PBMCs from the stem cell graft donor, collected from the stem cell graft. This TCR was sampled from a human donor who donated a stem cell graft to a child with aplastic anemia. The V and J genes are TRBV7-8 and TRBJ2-6, with 10 bases identical to TRBD1. The CDR3, as DNA: TGTGCCAGCAGCACCAGACAGGGGGCTGCGGCCAACGTCCTGACTTTC. This gives the protein CASSTRQGAAANVLTF.